This TCR beta chain derives from a study of T cell responses to AZD1222 COVID-19 vaccine. V was clipped by 2 bases and J by 8 bases; unmatched bases: 3. CDR1 is SGHRS, CDR2 YFSETQ, per germline. The CDR3 runs 13 residues. Assay used: immunoSEQ multiplex PCR; TCRdb lists only in-frame clones, some missing. The sample has some 120,000 clones, 70% to 90% seen once; the top ten hold roughly 1.7%. The V and J genes are TRBV5-1 and TRBJ1-4, with TRBD1 identical over 7 bases. Sequenced here: peripheral blood, sampled on day 0 of AZD1222 vaccination. The TCR was taken from an adult in good health. The CDR3 DNA is TGCGCCAGCAGCTTTGACAGGGACGAAAAACTGTTTTTT. Protein product: CASSFDRDEKLFF.